Detailed here is one T cell receptor beta chain. The protocol was immunoSEQ multiplex PCR, while the TCRdb copy is restricted to in-frame clones and leaves out a portion. This table holds tens of thousands of clones, around nine tenths found once. Germline V gives CDR1 SGHAT, CDR2 FQDESV (reference sequence). Trimming pared 5 bases from V and 6 bases from J, leaving 13 bases between. The length of the CDR3 is 13 residues. The sample comes from a study of OX40 agonist ivuxolimab in advanced cancers. This specimen consisted of CD4+ or CD8+ T cells sorted from blood, obtained in a trial of the OX40 agonist ivuxolimab. The chain has TRBV11-1 and TRBJ1-1, with unresolved D. This clonotype originated in an adult with an advanced solid tumor such as melanoma, head and neck, liver or kidney cancer. Here the CDR3 DNA reads TGTGCCAGCAGCCTTCATGGGTCAGCTGAAGCTTTCTTT. It specifies CASSLHGSAEAFF.